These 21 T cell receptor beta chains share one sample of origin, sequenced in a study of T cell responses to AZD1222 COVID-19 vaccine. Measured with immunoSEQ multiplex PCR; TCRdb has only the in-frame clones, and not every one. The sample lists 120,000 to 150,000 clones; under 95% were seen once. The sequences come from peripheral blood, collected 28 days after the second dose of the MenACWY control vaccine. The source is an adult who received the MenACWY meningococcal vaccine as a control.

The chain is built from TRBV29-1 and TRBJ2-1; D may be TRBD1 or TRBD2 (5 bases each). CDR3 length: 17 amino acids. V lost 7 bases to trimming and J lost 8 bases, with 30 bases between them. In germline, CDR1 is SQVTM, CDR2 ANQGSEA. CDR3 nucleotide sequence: TGCAGCGCCCATATGGATGGGGGTGGCAGGGTTGTCTATGAGCAGTTCTTC. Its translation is CSAHMDGGGRVVYEQFF.

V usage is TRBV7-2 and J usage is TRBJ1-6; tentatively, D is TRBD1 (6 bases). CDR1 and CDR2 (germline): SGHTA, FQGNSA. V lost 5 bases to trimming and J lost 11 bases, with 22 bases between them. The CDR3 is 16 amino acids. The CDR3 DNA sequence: TGTGCCAGCAGCCCCAGTGTACACAGGGCTCCGGCACCCCTCCACTTT. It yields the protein CASSPSVHRAPAPLHF. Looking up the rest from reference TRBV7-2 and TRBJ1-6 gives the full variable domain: GAGVSQSPSNKVTEKGKDVELRCDPISGHTALYWYRQSLGQGLEFLIYFQGNSAPDKSGLPSDRFSAERTGGSVSTLTIQRTQQEDSAVYLCASSPSVHRAPAPLHFGNGTRLTVT.

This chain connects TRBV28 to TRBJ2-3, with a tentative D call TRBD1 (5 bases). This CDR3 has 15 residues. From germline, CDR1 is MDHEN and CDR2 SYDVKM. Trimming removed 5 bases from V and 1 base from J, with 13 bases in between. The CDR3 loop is CASSEIRAGTDTQYF. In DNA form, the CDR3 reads TGTGCCAGCAGTGAAATCAGGGCGGGCACAGATACGCAGTATTTT.

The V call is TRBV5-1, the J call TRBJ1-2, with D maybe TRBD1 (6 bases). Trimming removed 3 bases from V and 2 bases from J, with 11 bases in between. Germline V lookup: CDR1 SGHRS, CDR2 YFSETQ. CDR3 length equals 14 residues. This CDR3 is CASSSGVPNYGYTF. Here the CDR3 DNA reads TGCGCCAGCAGCTCAGGGGTCCCCAACTATGGCTACACCTTC.

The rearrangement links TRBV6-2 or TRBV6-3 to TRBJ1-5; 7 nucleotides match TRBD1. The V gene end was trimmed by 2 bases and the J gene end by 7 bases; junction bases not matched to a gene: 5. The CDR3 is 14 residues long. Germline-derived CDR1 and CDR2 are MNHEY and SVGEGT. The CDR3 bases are TGTGCCAGCAGTTACCAGCAGGGGGAACAGCCCCAGCATTTT. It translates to CASSYQQGEQPQHF.

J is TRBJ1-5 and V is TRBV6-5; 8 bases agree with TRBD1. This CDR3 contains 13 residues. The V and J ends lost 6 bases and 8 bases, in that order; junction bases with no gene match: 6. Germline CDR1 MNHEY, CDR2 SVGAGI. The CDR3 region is CASRGQGGEPQHF. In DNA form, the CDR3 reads TGTGCCAGCAGAGGACAGGGCGGTGAGCCCCAGCATTTT.

DNA of the CDR3: TGTGCCAGCAGCAAAGTGACCAGGGGGCGTTTATTGCCCCAGCATTTT. Translating it yields CASSKVTRGRLLPQHF. V is TRBV21-1 and J is TRBJ1-5; the listed D gene, TRBD1, was not tested against the DNA. TRBV21-1 is marked as a pseudogene. The CDR3 consists of 16 residues.

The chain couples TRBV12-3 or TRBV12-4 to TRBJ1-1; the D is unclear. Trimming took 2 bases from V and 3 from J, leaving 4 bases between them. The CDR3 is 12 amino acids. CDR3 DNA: TGTGCCAGCAGTTTAATGGACACTGAAGCTTTCTTT. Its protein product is CASSLMDTEAFF.

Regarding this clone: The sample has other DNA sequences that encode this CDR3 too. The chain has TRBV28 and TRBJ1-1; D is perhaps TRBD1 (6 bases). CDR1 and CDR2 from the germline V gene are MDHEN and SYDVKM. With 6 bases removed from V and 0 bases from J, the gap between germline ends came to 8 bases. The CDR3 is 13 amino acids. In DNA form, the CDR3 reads TGTGCCAGCAGGCGACAGGTGAACACTGAAGCTTTCTTT. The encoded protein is CASRRQVNTEAFF.

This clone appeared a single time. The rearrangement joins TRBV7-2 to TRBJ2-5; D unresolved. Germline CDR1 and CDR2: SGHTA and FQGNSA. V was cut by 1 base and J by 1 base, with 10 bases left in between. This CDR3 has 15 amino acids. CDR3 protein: CASSLVMNRQETQYF. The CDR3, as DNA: TGTGCCAGCAGCTTAGTTATGAACCGCCAAGAGACCCAGTACTTC.

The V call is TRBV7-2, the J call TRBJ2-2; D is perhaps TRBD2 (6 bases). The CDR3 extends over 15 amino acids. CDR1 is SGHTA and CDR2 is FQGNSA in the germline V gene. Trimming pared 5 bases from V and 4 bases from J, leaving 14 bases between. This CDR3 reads CASSPRGTITGELFF. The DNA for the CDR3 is TGTGCCAGCAGCCCGCGGGGTACAATCACCGGGGAGCTGTTTTTT.

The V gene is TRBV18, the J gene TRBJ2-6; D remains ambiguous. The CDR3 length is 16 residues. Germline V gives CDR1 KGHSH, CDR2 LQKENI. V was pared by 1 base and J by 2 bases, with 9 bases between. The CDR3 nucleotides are TGTGCCAGCTCACCACTAGACACCCCTGGGGCCAACGTCCTGACTTTC. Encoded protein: CASSPLDTPGANVLTF.

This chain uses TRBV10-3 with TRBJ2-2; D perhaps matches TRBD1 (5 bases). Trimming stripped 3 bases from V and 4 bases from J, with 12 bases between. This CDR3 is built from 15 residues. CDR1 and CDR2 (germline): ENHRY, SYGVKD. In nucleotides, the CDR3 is TGTGCCATCAGTGACGACTCGACAGCCACCGGGGAGCTGTTTTTT. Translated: CAISDDSTATGELFF.

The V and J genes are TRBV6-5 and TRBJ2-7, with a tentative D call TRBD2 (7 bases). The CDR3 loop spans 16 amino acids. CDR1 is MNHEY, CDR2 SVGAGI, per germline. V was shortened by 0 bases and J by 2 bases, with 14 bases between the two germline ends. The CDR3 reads CASSYSPGGHPYEQYF. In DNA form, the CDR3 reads TGTGCCAGCAGTTACTCCCCGGGGGGACACCCCTACGAGCAGTACTTC.

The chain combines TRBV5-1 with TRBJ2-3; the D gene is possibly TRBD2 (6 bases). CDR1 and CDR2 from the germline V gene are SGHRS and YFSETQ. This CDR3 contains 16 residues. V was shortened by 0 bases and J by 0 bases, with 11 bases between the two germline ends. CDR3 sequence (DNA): TGCGCCAGCAGCTTGGGGTCGGGGACTAGCACAGATACGCAGTATTTT. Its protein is CASSLGSGTSTDTQYF.

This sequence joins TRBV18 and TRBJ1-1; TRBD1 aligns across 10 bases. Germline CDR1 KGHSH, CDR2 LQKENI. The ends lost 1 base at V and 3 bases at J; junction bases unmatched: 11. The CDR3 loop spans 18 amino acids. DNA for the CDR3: TGTGCCAGCTCACCACGTCAAATGGGACAGGGGACACACACTGAAGCTTTCTTT. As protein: CASSPRQMGQGTHTEAFF. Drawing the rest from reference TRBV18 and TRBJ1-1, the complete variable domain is NAGVMQNPRHLVRRRGQEARLRCSPMKGHSHVYWYRQLPEEGLKFMVYLQKENIIDESGMPKERFSAEFPKEGPSILRIQQVVRGDSAAYFCASSPRQMGQGTHTEAFFGQGTRLTVV.

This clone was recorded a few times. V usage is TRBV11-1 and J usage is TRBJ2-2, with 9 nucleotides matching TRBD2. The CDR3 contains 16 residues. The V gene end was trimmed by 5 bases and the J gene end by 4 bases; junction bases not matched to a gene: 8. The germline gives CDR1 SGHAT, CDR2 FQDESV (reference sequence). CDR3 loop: CASSGMGLAGTGELFF. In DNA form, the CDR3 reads TGTGCCAGCAGCGGGATGGGACTAGCTGGCACCGGGGAGCTGTTTTTT. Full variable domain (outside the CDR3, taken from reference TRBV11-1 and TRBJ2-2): EAEVAQSPRYKITEKSQAVAFWCDPISGHATLYWYRQILGQGPELLVQFQDESVVDDSQLPKDRFSAERLKGVDSTLKIQPAELGDSAMYLCASSGMGLAGTGELFFGEGSRLTVL.

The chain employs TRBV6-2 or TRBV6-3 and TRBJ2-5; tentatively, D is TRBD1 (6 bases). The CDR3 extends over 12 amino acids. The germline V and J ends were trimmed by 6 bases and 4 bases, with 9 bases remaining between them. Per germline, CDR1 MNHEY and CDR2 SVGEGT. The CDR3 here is CASSKQGETQYF. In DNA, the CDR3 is TGTGCCAGCAGCAAACAGGGAGAGACCCAGTACTTC.

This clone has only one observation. In DNA form, the CDR3 reads TGCAGCGTTGAAGATCGGGGGACCTCCTACGAGCAGTACTTC. It codes for CSVEDRGTSYEQYF. The chain is built from TRBV29-1 and TRBJ2-7, with D possibly matching TRBD2 (6 bases). The V and J ends lost 0 bases and 0 bases respectively, with 9 bases between them. This CDR3 region has 14 residues. Germline lookup yields CDR1 SQVTM and CDR2 ANQGSEA.

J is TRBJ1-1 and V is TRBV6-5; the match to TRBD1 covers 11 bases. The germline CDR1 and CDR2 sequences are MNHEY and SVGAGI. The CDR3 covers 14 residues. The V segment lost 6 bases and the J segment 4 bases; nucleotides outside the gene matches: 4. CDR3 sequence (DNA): TGTGCCAGCAGCCGGGACAGGGGGATCACTGAAGCTTTCTTT. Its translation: CASSRDRGITEAFF.

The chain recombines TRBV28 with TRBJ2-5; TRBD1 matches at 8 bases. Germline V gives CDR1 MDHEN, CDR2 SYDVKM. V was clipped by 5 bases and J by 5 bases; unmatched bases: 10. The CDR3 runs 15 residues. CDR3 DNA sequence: TGTGCCAGCAGTCCCCGGGGGACAGGAAAGGAGACCCAGTACTTC. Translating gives CASSPRGTGKETQYF.